This T cell receptor (beta chain) appears in the sequencing data of a study of patients and donors after allogeneic stem cell transplantation. J lost 2 bases, V lost 5 bases, and 3 bases had no gene match. The CDR3 extends over 14 amino acids. MiXCR was run by TCRdb on the RT-PCR reads, yielding one entry per CDR3 protein. The table includes 190,000 or so distinct CDR3 sequences, less than 50% detected once. Sequencing was done on a sample of blood, either unsorted or a sorted T cell fraction (not recorded which). The source of this sequence is a human donor who was either an allogeneic HSCT recipient or a stem cell or donor lymphocyte infusion donor (not recorded which). It is not recorded whose cells these are; they may come from a transplant donor. The V and J genes are TRBV12-3 or TRBV12-4 and TRBJ2-7; 10 bases agree with TRBD2. DNA of the CDR3: TGTGCCAGCAGTCCTAGCGGGGGACCCTACGAGCAGTACTTC. It yields the protein CASSPSGGPYEQYF.